This TCR beta chain was observed in a study of T cells after yellow fever vaccination (dated by TCRdb to between 2018 and 2020). General notes on the study: The SMART-Seq v4 Ultra Low Input RNA kit was used to prepare libraries from fractions with low cell numbers. Two healthy male donors made up the cohort, one aged 18 to 30 years and the other aged 30 to 40 years. Blood samples were taken at several timepoints before and after primary and secondary immunization, and bulk PBMC replicates and cell subsets were isolated. To follow T-cell clones before and after primary and booster YFV17D yellow fever vaccination, bulk TCR alpha and beta repertoires were sequenced over time. What the study reported, not specific to this receptor: The secondary T-cell response was found to be weaker but faster than the primary response, with a peak reached on day 5 rather than on day 15. After the booster, most clones that had expanded after primary vaccination were detected again (roughly 95% of CD4 and around nine tenths of CD8), suggesting broad maintenance of memory. A small fraction of clonotypes showed up in both the CD4 and CD8 compartments, probably as a result of convergent recombination. The study included only two donors, which limits how far the findings can be generalized. Because abundant contaminating clonotypes from the bulk population could be contained in FACS-sorted repertoires, computational filtering was required.

The CDR1 and CDR2 encoded by the germline V gene (reference sequence) are SGHNT and YYREEE. V is pared back by 4 bases and J by 3 bases, with 18 bases lying between the germline termini. There are 16 amino acids in the CDR3, from cysteine to phenylalanine inclusive. Only CDR3 DNA remains: 48 bases, in frame from the first base. Regarding this clonotype: No antigen is known for it. Base qualities are not provided; no much larger clone lies one nucleotide away.

TCR cDNA was synthesized by 5'RACE template switching, which introduced a universal primer site and unique molecular identifiers. Priming of cDNA synthesis was performed from both the TCR alpha and TCR beta constant segments. Library amplification used two PCR steps, and the second PCR step added sample barcodes and sequencing adapters. Sequencing of libraries was performed on Illumina HiSeq 2500 (2x100 bp) or NovaSeq (2x150 bp). The authors' pipeline ran thus. Reads were demultiplexed and collapsed into UMI consensus sequences with MIGEC, and V(D)J alignment was performed with MiXCR. Vaccine-responding clonotypes were defined with edgeR using replicate PBMC samples, requiring FDR below 0.01 and a log2 fold change above 5 up to day 15. Bulk clonotypes were assigned CD4 or CD8 identity according to which sequenced CD4 or CD8 repertoire held them at higher abundance. Using fastp trimming at Q25 and MiXCR clonotype assembly, TCRdb reanalyzed the public sequencing data and kept in-frame beta chains. Entries that share a CDR3 protein sequence are merged under the most common genes and DNA. The V and J calls reflect TCRdb's pipeline rather than the authors' work. The sample contains about 360,000 distinct CDR3 sequences, approximately 6% of them found a single time. The top ten clonotypes cover about 15% of the sample.

Explained via the paper, the treatment or condition label denotes: live attenuated yellow fever vaccine strain. Two biological replicates of bulk PBMCs were collected at each blood-draw timepoint. PBMCs were isolated from peripheral blood using a standard Ficoll-Paque protocol. TriZol was used to extract RNA from bulk PBMCs, CD4 and CD8 fractions, and dextramer-positive and dextramer-negative fractions. The source material was PBMCs, sampled 5 days after the yellow fever booster vaccination. The clonotype comes from a man aged 30-40 years who received the YFV17D yellow fever vaccine. The rearranged chain carries TRBV5-4 and TRBJ2-3; no D gene can be assigned with confidence. The DNA is as follows: TGTGCCAGCAGCCGCTCCTCCGTGGCGCTAACAGATACGCAGTATTTT. It codes for CASSRSSVALTDTQYF.